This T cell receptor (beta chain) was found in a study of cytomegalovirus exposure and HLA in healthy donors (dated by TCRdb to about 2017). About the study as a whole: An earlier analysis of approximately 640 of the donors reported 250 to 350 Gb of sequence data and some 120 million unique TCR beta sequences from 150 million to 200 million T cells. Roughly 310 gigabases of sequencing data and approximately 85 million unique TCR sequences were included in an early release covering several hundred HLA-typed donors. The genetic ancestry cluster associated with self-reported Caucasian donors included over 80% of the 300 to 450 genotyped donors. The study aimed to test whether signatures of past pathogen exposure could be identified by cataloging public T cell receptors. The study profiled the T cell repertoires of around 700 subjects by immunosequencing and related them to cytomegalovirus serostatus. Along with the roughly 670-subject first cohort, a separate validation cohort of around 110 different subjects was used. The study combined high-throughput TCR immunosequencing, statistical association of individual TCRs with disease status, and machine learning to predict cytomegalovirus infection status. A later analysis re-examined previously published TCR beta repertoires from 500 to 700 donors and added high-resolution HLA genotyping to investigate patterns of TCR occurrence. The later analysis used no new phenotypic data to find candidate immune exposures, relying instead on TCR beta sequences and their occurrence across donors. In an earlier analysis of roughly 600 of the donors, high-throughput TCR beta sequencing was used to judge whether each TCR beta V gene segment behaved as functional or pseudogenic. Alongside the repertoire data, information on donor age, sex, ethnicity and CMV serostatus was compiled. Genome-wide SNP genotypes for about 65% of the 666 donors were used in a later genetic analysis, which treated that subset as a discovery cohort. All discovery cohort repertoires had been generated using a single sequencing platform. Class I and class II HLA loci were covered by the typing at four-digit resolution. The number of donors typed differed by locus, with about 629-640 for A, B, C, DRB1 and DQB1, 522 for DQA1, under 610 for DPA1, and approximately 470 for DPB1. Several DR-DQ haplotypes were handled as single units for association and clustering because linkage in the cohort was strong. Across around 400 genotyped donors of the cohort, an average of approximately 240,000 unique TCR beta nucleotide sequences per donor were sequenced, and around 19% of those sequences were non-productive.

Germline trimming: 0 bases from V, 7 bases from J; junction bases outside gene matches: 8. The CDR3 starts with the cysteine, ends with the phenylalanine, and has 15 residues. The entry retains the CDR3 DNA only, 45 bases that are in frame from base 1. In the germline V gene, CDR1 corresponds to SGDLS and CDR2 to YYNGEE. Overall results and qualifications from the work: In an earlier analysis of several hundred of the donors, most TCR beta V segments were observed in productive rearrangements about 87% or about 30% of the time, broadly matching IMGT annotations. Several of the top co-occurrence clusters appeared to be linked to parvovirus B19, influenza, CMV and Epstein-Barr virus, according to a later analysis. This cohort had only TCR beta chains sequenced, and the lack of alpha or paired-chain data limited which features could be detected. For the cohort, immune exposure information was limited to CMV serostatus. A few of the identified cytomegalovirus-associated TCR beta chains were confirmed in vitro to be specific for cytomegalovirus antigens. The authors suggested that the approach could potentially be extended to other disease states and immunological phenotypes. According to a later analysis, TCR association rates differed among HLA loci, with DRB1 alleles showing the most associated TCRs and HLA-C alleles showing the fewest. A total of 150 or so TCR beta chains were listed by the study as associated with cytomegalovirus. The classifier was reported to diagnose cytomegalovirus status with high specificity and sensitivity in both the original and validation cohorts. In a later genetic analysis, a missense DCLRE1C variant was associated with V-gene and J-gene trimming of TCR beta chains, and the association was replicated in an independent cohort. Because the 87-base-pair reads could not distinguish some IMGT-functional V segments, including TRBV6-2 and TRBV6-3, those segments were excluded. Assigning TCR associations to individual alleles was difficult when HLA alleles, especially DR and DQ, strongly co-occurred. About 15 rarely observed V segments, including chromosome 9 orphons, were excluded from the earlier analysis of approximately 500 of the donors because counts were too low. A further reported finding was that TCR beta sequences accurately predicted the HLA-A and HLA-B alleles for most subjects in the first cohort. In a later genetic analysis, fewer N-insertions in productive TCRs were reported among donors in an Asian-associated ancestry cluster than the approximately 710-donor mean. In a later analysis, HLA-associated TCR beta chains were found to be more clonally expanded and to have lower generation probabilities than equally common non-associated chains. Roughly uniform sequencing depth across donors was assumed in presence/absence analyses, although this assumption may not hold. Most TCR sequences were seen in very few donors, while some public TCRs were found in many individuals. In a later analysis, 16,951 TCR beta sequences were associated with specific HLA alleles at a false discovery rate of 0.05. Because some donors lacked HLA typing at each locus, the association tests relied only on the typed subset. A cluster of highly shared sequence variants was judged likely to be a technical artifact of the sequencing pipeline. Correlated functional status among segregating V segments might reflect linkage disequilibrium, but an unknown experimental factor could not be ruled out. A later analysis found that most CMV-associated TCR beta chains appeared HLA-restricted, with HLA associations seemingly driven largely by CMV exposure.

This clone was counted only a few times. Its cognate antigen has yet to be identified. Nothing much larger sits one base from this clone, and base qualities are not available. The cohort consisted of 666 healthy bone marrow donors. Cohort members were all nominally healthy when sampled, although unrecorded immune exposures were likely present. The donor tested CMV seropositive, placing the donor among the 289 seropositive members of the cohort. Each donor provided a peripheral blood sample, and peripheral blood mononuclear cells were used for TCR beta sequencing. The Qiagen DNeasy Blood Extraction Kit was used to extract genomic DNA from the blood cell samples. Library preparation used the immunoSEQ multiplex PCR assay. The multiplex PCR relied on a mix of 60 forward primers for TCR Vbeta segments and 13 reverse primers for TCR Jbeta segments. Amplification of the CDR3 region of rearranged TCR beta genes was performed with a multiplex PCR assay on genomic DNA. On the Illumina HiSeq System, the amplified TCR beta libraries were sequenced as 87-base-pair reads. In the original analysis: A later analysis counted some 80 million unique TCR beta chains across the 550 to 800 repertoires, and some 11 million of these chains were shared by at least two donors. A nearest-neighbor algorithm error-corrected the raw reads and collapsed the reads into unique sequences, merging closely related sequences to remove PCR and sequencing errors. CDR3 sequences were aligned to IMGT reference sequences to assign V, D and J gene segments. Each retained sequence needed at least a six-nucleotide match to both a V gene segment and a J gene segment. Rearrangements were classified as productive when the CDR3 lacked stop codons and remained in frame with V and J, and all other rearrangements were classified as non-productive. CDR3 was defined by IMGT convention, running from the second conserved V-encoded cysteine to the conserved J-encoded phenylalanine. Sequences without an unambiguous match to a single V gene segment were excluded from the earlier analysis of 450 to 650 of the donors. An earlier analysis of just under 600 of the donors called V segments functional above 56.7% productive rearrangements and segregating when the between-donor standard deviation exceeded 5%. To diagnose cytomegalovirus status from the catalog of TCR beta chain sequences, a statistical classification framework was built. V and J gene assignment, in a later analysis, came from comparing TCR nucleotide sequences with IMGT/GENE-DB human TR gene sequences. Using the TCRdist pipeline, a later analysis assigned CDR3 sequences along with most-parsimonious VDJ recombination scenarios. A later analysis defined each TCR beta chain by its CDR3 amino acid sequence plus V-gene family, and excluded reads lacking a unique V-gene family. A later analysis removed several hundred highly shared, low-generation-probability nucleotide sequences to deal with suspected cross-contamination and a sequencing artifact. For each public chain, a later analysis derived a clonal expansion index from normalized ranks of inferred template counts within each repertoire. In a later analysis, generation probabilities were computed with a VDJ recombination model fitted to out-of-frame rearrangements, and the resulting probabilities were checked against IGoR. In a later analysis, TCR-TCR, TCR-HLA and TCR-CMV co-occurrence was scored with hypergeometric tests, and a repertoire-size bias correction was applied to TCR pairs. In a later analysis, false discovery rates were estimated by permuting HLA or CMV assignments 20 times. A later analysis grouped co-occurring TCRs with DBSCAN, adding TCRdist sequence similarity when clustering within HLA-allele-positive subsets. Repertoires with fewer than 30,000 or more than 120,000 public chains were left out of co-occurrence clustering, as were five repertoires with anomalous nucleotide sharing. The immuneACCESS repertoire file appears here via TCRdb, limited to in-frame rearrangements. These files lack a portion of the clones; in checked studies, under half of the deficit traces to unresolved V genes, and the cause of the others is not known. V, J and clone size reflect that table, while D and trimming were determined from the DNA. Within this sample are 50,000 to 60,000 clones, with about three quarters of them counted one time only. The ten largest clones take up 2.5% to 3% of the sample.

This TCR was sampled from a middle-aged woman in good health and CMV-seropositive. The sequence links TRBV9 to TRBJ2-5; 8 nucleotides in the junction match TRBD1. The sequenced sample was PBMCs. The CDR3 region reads CASSVETGALGTQYF. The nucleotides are TGTGCCAGCAGCGTAGAGACAGGGGCCTTAGGGACCCAGTACTTC.